This is a list of T cell receptor beta chains from one sample in a study of CD8+ T cells in alopecia areata. The data were produced by immunoSEQ multiplex PCR, yet TCRdb's version contains in-frame clones alone and is incomplete. The sample consists of about 64,000 clones, just over 45% of them appearing once. The specimen comprised CD8+ T cells sorted from blood, sampled at roughly week 36, from a patient treated with tofacitinib. The source of these receptors is a human donor with alopecia areata. Both conserved end residues are part of each CDR3. Fields, in order: D gene, J gene, V gene, clone size, CDR3 DNA, CDR3 protein. A D gene is named only where the DNA matches it firmly. Rows give clone size only sometimes, using once, few, many, or a class for an expanded clone.

d_gene: -; j_gene: TRBJ1-2; v_gene: TRBV14; abundance: few; CDR3nt: TGTGCCAGCAGCCTTGGTTTGGTAGACTACACCTTC; CDR3aa: CASSLGLVDYTF
d_gene: TRBD2; j_gene: TRBJ2-1; v_gene: TRBV11-1; abundance: few; CDR3nt: TGTGCCAGCAGCATCCTGACTAGCGGGAGGGCCAATGAGCAGTTCTTC; CDR3aa: CASSILTSGRANEQFF
d_gene: -; j_gene: TRBJ2-2; v_gene: TRBV13; abundance: -; CDR3nt: TGTGCCAGCAGCTTAAGGTTCGGGGGAACCGGGGAGCTGTTTTTT; CDR3aa: CASSLRFGGTGELFF
d_gene: -; j_gene: TRBJ2-7; v_gene: TRBV23-1; abundance: -; CDR3nt: TGCGCCACCATCGTGGCAGATAACTACGAGCAGTACTTC; CDR3aa: CATIVADNYEQYF
d_gene: -; j_gene: TRBJ1-1; v_gene: TRBV27; abundance: -; CDR3nt: TGTGCCAGCAGTTTGGGGGCGACGAACACTGAAGCTTTCTTT; CDR3aa: CASSLGATNTEAFF
d_gene: TRBD2; j_gene: TRBJ2-3; v_gene: TRBV7-9; abundance: -; CDR3nt: TGTGCCAGCTCATTAGCGGGATTGGCAGATACGCAGTATTTT; CDR3aa: CASSLAGLADTQYF
d_gene: -; j_gene: TRBJ2-1; v_gene: TRBV7-2; abundance: once; CDR3nt: TGTGCCAGCAGCCCGGGGGGCGGGAGCTCCTACAATGAGCAGTTCTTC; CDR3aa: CASSPGGGSSYNEQFF
d_gene: -; j_gene: TRBJ1-2; v_gene: TRBV4-1; abundance: few; CDR3nt: TGCGCCAGCAGCCAAGATCCGAGCGAGAATTATGGCTACACCTTC; CDR3aa: CASSQDPSENYGYTF
d_gene: TRBD2; j_gene: TRBJ2-4; v_gene: TRBV4-3; abundance: few; CDR3nt: TGCGCCAGCAGCCAAGTCACTAGCGGGGTAGCCAAAAACATTCAGTACTTC; CDR3aa: CASSQVTSGVAKNIQYF
d_gene: -; j_gene: TRBJ1-2; v_gene: TRBV5-1; abundance: -; CDR3nt: TGCGCCAGCAGCTTGGATGGGAACTATGGCTACACCTTC; CDR3aa: CASSLDGNYGYTF
d_gene: TRBD2; j_gene: TRBJ2-5; v_gene: TRBV19; abundance: -; CDR3nt: TGTGCCAGTAGTGGCTTCGGACTAGCGGACCAAGAGACCCAGTACTTC; CDR3aa: CASSGFGLADQETQYF
d_gene: -; j_gene: TRBJ2-1; v_gene: TRBV14; abundance: -; CDR3nt: TGTGCCAGCAGCCACTTCAATGAGCAGTTCTTC; CDR3aa: CASSHFNEQFF
d_gene: TRBD1; j_gene: TRBJ2-3; v_gene: TRBV25-1; abundance: -; CDR3nt: TGTGCCAGCAGTGTCCGGGACAGGGCAGATACGCAGTATTTT; CDR3aa: CASSVRDRADTQYF
d_gene: -; j_gene: TRBJ2-1; v_gene: TRBV11-2; abundance: -; CDR3nt: TGTGCCAGCGGGAGGACCTCCTACAATGAGCAGTTCTTC; CDR3aa: CASGRTSYNEQFF
d_gene: TRBD1; j_gene: TRBJ1-1; v_gene: TRBV4-1; abundance: -; CDR3nt: TGCGCCAGCAGCCAAGAAGGGAACACAGGGGCGAGGAACACTGAAGCTTTCTTT; CDR3aa: CASSQEGNTGARNTEAFF
d_gene: -; j_gene: TRBJ2-1; v_gene: TRBV29-1; abundance: few; CDR3nt: TGCAGCGCTGAAGGGCTGTTGGATGAGCAGTTCTTC; CDR3aa: CSAEGLLDEQFF
d_gene: TRBD1; j_gene: TRBJ1-4; v_gene: TRBV18; abundance: -; CDR3nt: TGTGCCAGCTCCCCCGGGACAGGGGTTGAAAAACTGTTTTTT; CDR3aa: CASSPGTGVEKLFF
d_gene: TRBD2; j_gene: TRBJ2-7; v_gene: TRBV14; abundance: -; CDR3nt: TGTGCCAGCAGCCAAGATATGGCCAGCGGGAGAAGTGAGCAGTACTTC; CDR3aa: CASSQDMASGRSEQYF
d_gene: TRBD1; j_gene: TRBJ2-7; v_gene: TRBV15; abundance: -; CDR3nt: TGTGCCACCAGCCGGATTCAGGGGGCCGCCTACGAGCAGTACTTC; CDR3aa: CATSRIQGAAYEQYF
d_gene: -; j_gene: TRBJ2-1; v_gene: TRBV7-9; abundance: -; CDR3nt: TGTGCCAGCAGCCGTCCTGGGGGAGCGTTAAATGAGCAGTTCTTC; CDR3aa: CASSRPGGALNEQFF
d_gene: TRBD2; j_gene: TRBJ2-1; v_gene: TRBV7-9; abundance: -; CDR3nt: TGTGCCAGCACCAAAGGACTAGCGGACAATGAGCAGTTCTTC; CDR3aa: CASTKGLADNEQFF
d_gene: -; j_gene: TRBJ1-2; v_gene: TRBV7-9; abundance: -; CDR3nt: TGTGCCAGCACTCCCGATGCGGGGGACTATGGCTACACCTTC; CDR3aa: CASTPDAGDYGYTF
d_gene: TRBD2; j_gene: TRBJ2-1; v_gene: TRBV4-1; abundance: -; CDR3nt: TGCGCCAGCAGCCCACGTGGGGGGACTAGTTTTTATGATGAGCAGTTCTTC; CDR3aa: CASSPRGGTSFYDEQFF
d_gene: -; j_gene: TRBJ2-3; v_gene: TRBV4-2; abundance: few; CDR3nt: TGTGCCAGCAGCTTGAATAACCTAGCAGCCTTCACAGATACGCAGTATTTT; CDR3aa: CASSLNNLAAFTDTQYF
d_gene: -; j_gene: TRBJ1-5; v_gene: TRBV27; abundance: few; CDR3nt: TGTGCCAGCAGTGGACGACCGGGATACAATCAGCCCCAGCATTTT; CDR3aa: CASSGRPGYNQPQHF
d_gene: TRBD1; j_gene: TRBJ2-7; v_gene: TRBV4-1; abundance: -; CDR3nt: TGCGCCAGCAGCCACCCCACAGGGGGATCCGAGCAGTACTTC; CDR3aa: CASSHPTGGSEQYF
d_gene: -; j_gene: TRBJ1-4; v_gene: TRBV15; abundance: -; CDR3nt: TGTGCCACCAGCAGAGTCTTGGGCGATGAAAAACTGTTTTTT; CDR3aa: CATSRVLGDEKLFF
d_gene: TRBD2; j_gene: TRBJ2-3; v_gene: TRBV7-2; abundance: -; CDR3nt: TGTGCCAGCAGCTCGGGGACTAGCCGTACAGATACGCAGTATTTT; CDR3aa: CASSSGTSRTDTQYF
d_gene: -; j_gene: TRBJ1-2; v_gene: TRBV25-1; abundance: -; CDR3nt: TGTGCCAGCTCCCACATCTATGGCTACACCTTC; CDR3aa: CASSHIYGYTF
d_gene: -; j_gene: TRBJ1-1; v_gene: TRBV7-9; abundance: -; CDR3nt: TGTGCCAGCAGCTTAGGGAGACGGGAGAACACTGAAGCTTTCTTT; CDR3aa: CASSLGRRENTEAFF
d_gene: -; j_gene: TRBJ2-1; v_gene: TRBV27; abundance: -; CDR3nt: TGTGCCAGCAGTTTACGTGGGGGACCTTCCTACAATGAGCAGTTCTTC; CDR3aa: CASSLRGGPSYNEQFF
d_gene: -; j_gene: TRBJ1-2; v_gene: TRBV9; abundance: -; CDR3nt: TGTGCCAGCAGCGCTCGTACGGACCGAGTTTCCTATGGCTACACCTTC; CDR3aa: CASSARTDRVSYGYTF
d_gene: -; j_gene: TRBJ2-7; v_gene: TRBV7-2; abundance: once; CDR3nt: TGTGCCAGCAGCCCGGGCAGGGTTTGGGAGCAGTACTTC; CDR3aa: CASSPGRVWEQYF
d_gene: -; j_gene: TRBJ1-2; v_gene: TRBV29-1; abundance: few; CDR3nt: TGCAGCGTTGTAAACGAGGAAGACCCAATCTATGGCTACACCTTC; CDR3aa: CSVVNEEDPIYGYTF
d_gene: -; j_gene: TRBJ2-5; v_gene: TRBV21-1; abundance: -; CDR3nt: TGTGCCAGCAGCAAAGAGACCCAGTACTTC; CDR3aa: CASSKETQYF